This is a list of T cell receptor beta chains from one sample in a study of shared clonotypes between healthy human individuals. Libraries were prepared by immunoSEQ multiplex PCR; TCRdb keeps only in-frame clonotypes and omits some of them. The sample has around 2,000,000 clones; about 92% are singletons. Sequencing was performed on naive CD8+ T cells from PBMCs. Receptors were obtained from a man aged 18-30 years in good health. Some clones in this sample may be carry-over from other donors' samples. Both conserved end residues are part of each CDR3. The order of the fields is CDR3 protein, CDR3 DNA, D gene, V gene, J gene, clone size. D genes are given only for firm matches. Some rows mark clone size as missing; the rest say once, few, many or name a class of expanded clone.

CDR3aa: CASSLTGVAYEQYF
CDR3nt: TGTGCCAGCAGCTTAACGGGAGTGGCCTACGAGCAGTACTTC
d_gene: .
v_gene: TRBV7-2
j_gene: TRBJ2-7
abundance: .

CDR3aa: CAGGREWDEQFF
CDR3nt: TGTGCAGGGGGGCGGGAGTGGGATGAGCAGTTCTTC
d_gene: .
v_gene: TRBV7-9
j_gene: TRBJ2-1
abundance: .

CDR3aa: CASSLMWGGLNTEAFF
CDR3nt: TGTGCCAGCAGTTTAATGTGGGGGGGCCTGAACACTGAAGCTTTCTTT
d_gene: .
v_gene: TRBV27
j_gene: TRBJ1-1
abundance: .

CDR3aa: CASSMGTSSYNEQFF
CDR3nt: TGTGCCAGTAGTATGGGGACTAGCTCCTACAATGAGCAGTTCTTC
d_gene: TRBD2
v_gene: TRBV19
j_gene: TRBJ2-1
abundance: .

CDR3aa: CASSFGQGPYEQYF
CDR3nt: TGTGCCAGCAGTTTCGGACAGGGGCCCTACGAGCAGTACTTC
d_gene: TRBD1
v_gene: TRBV27
j_gene: TRBJ2-7
abundance: .

CDR3aa: CASSPDGPNYEQYF
CDR3nt: TGTGCCAGCTCCCCAGATGGACCTAACTACGAGCAGTACTTC
d_gene: .
v_gene: TRBV18
j_gene: TRBJ2-7
abundance: .

CDR3aa: CASSLSGSIGGDEQFF
CDR3nt: TGTGCCAGCAGCCTGAGCGGGAGCATAGGAGGAGATGAGCAGTTCTTC
d_gene: TRBD2
v_gene: TRBV7-8
j_gene: TRBJ2-1
abundance: .

CDR3aa: CATGAAQNTEAFF
CDR3nt: TGTGCCACAGGGGCCGCTCAGAACACTGAAGCTTTCTTT
d_gene: .
v_gene: TRBV28
j_gene: TRBJ1-1
abundance: .

CDR3aa: CASTESIYEQFF
CDR3nt: TGTGCCAGCACGGAGAGCATCTATGAGCAGTTCTTC
d_gene: .
v_gene: TRBV2
j_gene: TRBJ2-1
abundance: .

CDR3aa: CASSPSTGSGANVLTF
CDR3nt: TGTGCCAGCAGCCCAAGTACAGGGTCTGGGGCCAACGTCCTGACTTTC
d_gene: .
v_gene: TRBV4-2
j_gene: TRBJ2-6
abundance: .

CDR3aa: CASSLLTDRGPNQPQHF
CDR3nt: TGTGCCAGCAGTTTATTGACCGACAGGGGGCCGAATCAGCCCCAGCATTTT
d_gene: TRBD1
v_gene: TRBV27
j_gene: TRBJ1-5
abundance: .

CDR3aa: CASSSFGPLAAQPSGANVLTF
CDR3nt: TGTGCCAGCAGCTCCTTCGGTCCACTAGCGGCGCAACCCTCTGGGGCCAACGTCCTGACTTTC
d_gene: TRBD2
v_gene: TRBV7-6
j_gene: TRBJ2-6
abundance: .

CDR3aa: CASSSGWGQTTEQYF
CDR3nt: TGTGCCAGCAGTTCCGGGTGGGGACAGACGACGGAGCAGTACTTC
d_gene: TRBD1
v_gene: TRBV28
j_gene: TRBJ2-7
abundance: .

CDR3aa: CASSIGPGGYEQYF
CDR3nt: TGTGCCAGTAGTATAGGGCCCGGAGGGTACGAGCAGTACTTC
d_gene: .
v_gene: TRBV19
j_gene: TRBJ2-7
abundance: once

CDR3aa: CASSTGSEQYF
CDR3nt: TGTGCCAGCAGCACGGGGAGTGAGCAGTACTTC
d_gene: .
v_gene: TRBV9
j_gene: TRBJ2-7
abundance: .

CDR3aa: CAISEIRTVVSGNTIYF
CDR3nt: TGTGCCATCAGTGAGATCAGGACCGTCGTCTCTGGAAACACCATATATTTT
d_gene: .
v_gene: TRBV10-3
j_gene: TRBJ1-3
abundance: .

CDR3aa: CASRLASYEQYF
CDR3nt: TGTGCCAGCAGATTAGCCTCCTACGAGCAGTACTTC
d_gene: .
v_gene: TRBV7-9
j_gene: TRBJ2-7
abundance: .

CDR3aa: CASSSPRAGAHTIYF
CDR3nt: TGTGCCAGCAGCTCCCCTAGGGCAGGGGCGCACACCATATATTTT
d_gene: .
v_gene: TRBV7-9
j_gene: TRBJ1-3
abundance: .

CDR3aa: CAWSRDSTSSNYGYTF
CDR3nt: TGTGCCTGGAGTCGAGACAGTACTTCATCTAACTATGGCTACACCTTC
d_gene: .
v_gene: TRBV30
j_gene: TRBJ1-2
abundance: .